A single TCR beta chain is shown here with its context. This specimen comes from a study of blood T cell repertoires in COVID-19. In the study overall: The United States, Italy and Spain supplied acute and convalescent COVID-19 samples.

Methods used by the authors: Quantification of nucleated cells was approximated via reference gene primer amplification. Generated by immunoSEQ multiplex PCR, the TCRdb table keeps only in-frame clones and is missing some. V, J and clone size were drawn from that table, and D and trimming were deduced from the DNA. Here the sample spans about 170,000 clones, roughly 84% being singletons. This CDR3 region has 15 residues. Trimming took 0 bases from V and 8 from J, leaving 15 bases between them. Per germline, CDR1 KGHDR and CDR2 SFDVKD. The V call is TRBV24-1, the J call TRBJ1-2, with D possibly TRBD1 on 5 matching bases. The specimen was peripheral blood. This receptor was taken from a woman over 75 with active or convalescent COVID-19. CDR3 nucleotides: TGTGCCACCAGTGATTTGGGGGCCAGGGTAGGGGGCTACACCTTC. Amino acids: CATSDLGARVGGYTF.